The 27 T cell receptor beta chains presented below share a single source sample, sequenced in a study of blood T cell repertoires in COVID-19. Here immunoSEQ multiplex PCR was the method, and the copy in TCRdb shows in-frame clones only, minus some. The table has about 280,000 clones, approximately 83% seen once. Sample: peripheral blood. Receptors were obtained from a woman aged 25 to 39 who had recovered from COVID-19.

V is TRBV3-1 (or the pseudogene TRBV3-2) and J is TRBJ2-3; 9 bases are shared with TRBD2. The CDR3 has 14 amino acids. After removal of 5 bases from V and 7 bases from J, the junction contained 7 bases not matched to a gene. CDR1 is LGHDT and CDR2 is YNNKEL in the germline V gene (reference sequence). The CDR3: CASSTRGGQNTQYF. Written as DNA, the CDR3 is TGTGCCAGCAGCACGCGGGGGGGCCAAAATACGCAGTATTTT.

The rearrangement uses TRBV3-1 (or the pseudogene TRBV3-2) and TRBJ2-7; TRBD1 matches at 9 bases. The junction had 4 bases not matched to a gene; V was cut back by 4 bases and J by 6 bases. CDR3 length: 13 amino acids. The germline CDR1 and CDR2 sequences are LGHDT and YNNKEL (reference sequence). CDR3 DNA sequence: TGTGCCAGCAGCCGCGAACAGGGGGCCGAGCAGTACTTC. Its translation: CASSREQGAEQYF.

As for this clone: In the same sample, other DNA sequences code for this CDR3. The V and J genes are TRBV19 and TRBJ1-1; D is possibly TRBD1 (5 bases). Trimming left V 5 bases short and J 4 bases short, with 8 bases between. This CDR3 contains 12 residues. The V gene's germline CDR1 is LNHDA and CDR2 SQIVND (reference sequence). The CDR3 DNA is TGTGCCAGTAGTTGGGGGGGCACTGAAGCTTTCTTT. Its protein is CASSWGGTEAFF. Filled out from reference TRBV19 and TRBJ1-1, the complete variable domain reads DGGITQSPKYLFRKEGQNVTLSCEQNLNHDAMYWYRQDPGQGLRLIYYSQIVNDFQKGDIAEGYSVSREKKESFPLTVTSAQKNPTAFYLCASSWGGTEAFFGQGTRLTVV.

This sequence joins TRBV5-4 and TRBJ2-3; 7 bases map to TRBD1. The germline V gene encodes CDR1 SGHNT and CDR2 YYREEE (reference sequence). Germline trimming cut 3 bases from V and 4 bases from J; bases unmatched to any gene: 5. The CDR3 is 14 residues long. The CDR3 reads CASSSTGSADTQYF. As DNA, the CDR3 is TGTGCCAGCAGCTCGACAGGGTCCGCAGATACGCAGTATTTT.

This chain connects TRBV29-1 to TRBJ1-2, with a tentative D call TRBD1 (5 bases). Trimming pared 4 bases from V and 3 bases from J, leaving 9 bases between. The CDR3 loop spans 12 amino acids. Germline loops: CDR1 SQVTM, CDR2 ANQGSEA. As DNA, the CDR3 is TGCAGCGTTGGGGACTCCGACTATGGCTACACCTTC. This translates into CSVGDSDYGYTF.

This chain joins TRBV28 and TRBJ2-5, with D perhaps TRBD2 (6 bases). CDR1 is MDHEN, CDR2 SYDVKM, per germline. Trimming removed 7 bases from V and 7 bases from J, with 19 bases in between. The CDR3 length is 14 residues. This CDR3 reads CASTTVGGAGTQYF. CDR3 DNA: TGTGCCAGCACTACCGTGGGCGGGGCGGGGACCCAGTACTTC.

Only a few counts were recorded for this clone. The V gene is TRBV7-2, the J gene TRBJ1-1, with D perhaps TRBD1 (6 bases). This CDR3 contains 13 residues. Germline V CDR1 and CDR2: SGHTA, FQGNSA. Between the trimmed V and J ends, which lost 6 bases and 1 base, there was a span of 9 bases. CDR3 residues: CASRRTENTEAFF. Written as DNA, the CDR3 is TGTGCCAGCAGAAGGACAGAGAACACTGAAGCTTTCTTT.

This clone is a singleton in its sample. The CDR3 loop is CASSQERRGSHNEQFF. The CDR3 nucleotides are TGCGCCAGCAGCCAAGAACGTCGGGGTAGTCACAATGAGCAGTTCTTC. This chain joins TRBV4-1 and TRBJ2-1, with D maybe TRBD2 (5 bases). V lost 0 bases, J lost 5 bases, and 14 bases lay in between. Germline lookup yields CDR1 MGHRA and CDR2 YSYEKL. This CDR3 spans 16 amino acids.

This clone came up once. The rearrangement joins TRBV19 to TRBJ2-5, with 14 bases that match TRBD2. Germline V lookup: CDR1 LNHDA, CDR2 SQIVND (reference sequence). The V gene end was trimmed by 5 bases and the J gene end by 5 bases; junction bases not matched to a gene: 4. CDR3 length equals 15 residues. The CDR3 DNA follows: TGTGCCAGTAGTTTGGGGACTAGCGGGGGTGAGACCCAGTACTTC. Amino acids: CASSLGTSGGETQYF.

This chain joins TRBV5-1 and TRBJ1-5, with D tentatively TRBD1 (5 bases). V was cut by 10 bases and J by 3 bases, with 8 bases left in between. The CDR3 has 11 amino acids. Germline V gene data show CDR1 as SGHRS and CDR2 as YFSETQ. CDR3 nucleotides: TGCGCCCTAGGGGACAATCAGCCCCAGCATTTT. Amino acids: CALGDNQPQHF.

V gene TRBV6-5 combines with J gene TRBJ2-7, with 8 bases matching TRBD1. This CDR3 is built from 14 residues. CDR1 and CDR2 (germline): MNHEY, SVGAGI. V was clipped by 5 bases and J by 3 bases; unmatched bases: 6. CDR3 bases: TGTGCCAGCAGTCCCCGGACAGGGCACTACGAGCAGTACTTC. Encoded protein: CASSPRTGHYEQYF.

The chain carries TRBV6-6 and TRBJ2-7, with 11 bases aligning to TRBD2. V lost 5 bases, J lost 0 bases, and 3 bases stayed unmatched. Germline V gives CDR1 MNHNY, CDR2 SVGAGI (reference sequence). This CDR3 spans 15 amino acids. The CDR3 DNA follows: TGTGCCAGCAGTACGACTAGCGGGGACTCCTACGAGCAGTACTTC. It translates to CASSTTSGDSYEQYF.

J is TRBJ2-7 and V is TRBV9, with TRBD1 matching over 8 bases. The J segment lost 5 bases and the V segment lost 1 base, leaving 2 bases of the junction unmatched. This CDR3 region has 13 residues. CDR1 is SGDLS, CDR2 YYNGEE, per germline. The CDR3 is CASSVRTGHEQYF. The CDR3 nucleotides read TGTGCCAGCAGCGTACGGACAGGGCACGAGCAGTACTTC.

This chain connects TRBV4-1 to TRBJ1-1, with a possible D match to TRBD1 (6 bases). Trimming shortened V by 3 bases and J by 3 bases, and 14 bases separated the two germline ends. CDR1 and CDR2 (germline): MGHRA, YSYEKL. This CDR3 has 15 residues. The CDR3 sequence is CASSQQGSYDTEAFF. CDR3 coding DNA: TGCGCCAGCAGCCAGCAGGGGTCTTATGACACTGAAGCTTTCTTT.

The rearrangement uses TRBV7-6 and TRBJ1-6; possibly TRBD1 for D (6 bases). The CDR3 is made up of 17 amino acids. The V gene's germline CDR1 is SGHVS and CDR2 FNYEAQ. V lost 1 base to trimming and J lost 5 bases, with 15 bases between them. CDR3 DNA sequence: TGTGCCAGCAGCTTAGGAGGGGGGGCAGGGAATAATTCACCCCTCCACTTT. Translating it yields CASSLGGGAGNNSPLHF.

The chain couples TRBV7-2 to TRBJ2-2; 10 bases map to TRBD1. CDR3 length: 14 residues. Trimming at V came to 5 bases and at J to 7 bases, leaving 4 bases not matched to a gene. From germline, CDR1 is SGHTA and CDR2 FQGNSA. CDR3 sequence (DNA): TGTGCCAGCAGCCGGGACAGGGGAGGCGGGGAGCTGTTTTTT. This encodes CASSRDRGGGELFF.

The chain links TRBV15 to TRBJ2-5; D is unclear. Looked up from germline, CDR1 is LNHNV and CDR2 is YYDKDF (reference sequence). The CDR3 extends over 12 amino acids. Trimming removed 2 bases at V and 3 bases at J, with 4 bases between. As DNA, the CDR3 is TGTGCCACCAGCAGACAGAAAGAGACCCAGTACTTC. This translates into CATSRQKETQYF.

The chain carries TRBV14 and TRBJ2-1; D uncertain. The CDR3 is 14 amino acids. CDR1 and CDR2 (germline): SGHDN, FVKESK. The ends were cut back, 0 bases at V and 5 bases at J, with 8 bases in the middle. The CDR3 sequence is CASSQDNLNNEQFF. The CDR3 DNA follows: TGTGCCAGCAGCCAAGACAATCTAAACAATGAGCAGTTCTTC.

CDR3 loop: CASSRGSLYTGELFF. The CDR3 region has the DNA TGTGCCAGTAGTAGGGGCAGCCTTTACACCGGGGAGCTGTTTTTT. This sequence joins TRBV19 and TRBJ2-2, with D possibly matching TRBD1 (5 bases). CDR1 is LNHDA and CDR2 is SQIVND in the germline V gene (reference sequence). Deletions cut 4 bases from V and 3 bases from J, with 12 bases between. This CDR3 comprises 15 residues.

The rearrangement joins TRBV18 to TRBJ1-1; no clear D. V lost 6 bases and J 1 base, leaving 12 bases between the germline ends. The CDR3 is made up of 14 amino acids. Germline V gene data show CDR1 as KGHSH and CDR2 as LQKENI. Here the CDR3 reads CASSTGSENTEAFF. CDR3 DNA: TGTGCCAGCTCTACGGGATCCGAGAACACTGAAGCTTTCTTT.

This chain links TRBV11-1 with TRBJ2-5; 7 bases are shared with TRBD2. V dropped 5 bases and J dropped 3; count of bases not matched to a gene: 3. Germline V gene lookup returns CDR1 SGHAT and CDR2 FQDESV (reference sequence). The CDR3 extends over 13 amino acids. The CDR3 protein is CASSRRGEETQYF. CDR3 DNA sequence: TGTGCCAGCAGCCGTCGGGGGGAAGAGACCCAGTACTTC.

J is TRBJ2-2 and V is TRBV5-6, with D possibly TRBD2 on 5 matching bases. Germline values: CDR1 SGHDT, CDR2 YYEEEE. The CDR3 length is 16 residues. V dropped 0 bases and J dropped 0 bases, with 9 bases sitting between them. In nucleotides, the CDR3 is TGTGCCAGCAGCTTGGGTCAGGAGGCGAACACCGGGGAGCTGTTTTTT. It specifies CASSLGQEANTGELFF.

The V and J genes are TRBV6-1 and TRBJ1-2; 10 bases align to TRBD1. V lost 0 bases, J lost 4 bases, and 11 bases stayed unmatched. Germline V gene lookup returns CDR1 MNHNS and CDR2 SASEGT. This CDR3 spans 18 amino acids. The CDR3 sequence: CASSEAETGGLFAYGYTF. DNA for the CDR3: TGTGCCAGCAGTGAAGCTGAGACAGGGGGCCTATTCGCCTATGGCTACACCTTC.

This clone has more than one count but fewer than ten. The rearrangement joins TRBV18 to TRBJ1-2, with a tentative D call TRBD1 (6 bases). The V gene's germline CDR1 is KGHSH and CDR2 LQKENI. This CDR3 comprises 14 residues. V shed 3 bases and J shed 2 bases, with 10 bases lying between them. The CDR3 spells CASSPSGQNYGYTF. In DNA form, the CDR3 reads TGTGCCAGCTCACCTTCCGGACAGAACTATGGCTACACCTTC.

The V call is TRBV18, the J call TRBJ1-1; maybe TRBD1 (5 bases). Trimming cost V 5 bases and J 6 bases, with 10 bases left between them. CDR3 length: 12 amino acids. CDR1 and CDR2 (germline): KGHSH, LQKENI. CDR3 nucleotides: TGTGCCAGCTCAATAGCGGGGGCTGAAGCTTTCTTT. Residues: CASSIAGAEAFF.

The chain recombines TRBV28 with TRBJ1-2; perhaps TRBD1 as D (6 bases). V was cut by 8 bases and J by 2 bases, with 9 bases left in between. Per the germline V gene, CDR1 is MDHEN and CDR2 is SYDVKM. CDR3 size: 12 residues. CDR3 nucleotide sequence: TGTGCCAGCGGCACAGGGAACTATGGCTACACCTTC. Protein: CASGTGNYGYTF.

The CDR3 DNA follows: TGTGCCAGCAGCTTAGCGGGAGGGCCGGAGACCCAGTACTTC. Translation gives CASSLAGGPETQYF. V usage is TRBV7-2 and J usage is TRBJ2-5, with 7 bases that match TRBD2. In germline, CDR1 is SGHTA, CDR2 FQGNSA. Trimming removed 0 bases from V and 5 bases from J; junction bases left unmatched: 3. The CDR3 length is 14 residues.